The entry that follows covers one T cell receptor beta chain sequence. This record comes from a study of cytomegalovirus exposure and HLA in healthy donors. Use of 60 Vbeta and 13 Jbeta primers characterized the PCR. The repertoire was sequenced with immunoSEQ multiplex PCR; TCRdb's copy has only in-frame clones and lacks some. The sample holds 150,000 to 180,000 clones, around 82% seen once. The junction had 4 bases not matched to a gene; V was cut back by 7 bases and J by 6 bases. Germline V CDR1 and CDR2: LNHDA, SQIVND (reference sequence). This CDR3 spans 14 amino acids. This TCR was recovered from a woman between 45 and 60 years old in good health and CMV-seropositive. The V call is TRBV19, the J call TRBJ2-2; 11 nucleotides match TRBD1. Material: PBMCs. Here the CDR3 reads CASTDRGLPGELFF. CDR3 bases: TGTGCCAGTACGGACAGGGGGCTTCCCGGGGAGCTGTTTTTT.